This is a list of T cell receptor beta chains from one sample in a study of Ad26.COV2.S vaccination and SARS-CoV-2 variants. Data came from immunoSEQ multiplex PCR; TCRdb stores just in-frame clones and leaves some out. The sample carries 400,000 to 500,000 clones, more than 75% recorded once. Sample: peripheral blood, taken in a trial of Ad26.COV2.S vaccine versus placebo. The receptors derive from a person between 18 and 60 years old who received the Ad26.COV2.S COVID-19 vaccine or a placebo. The conserved cysteine and the conserved F or W are not part of the CDR3 here.

TRBV4-1 ASSQDSAETYNEQF
TRBV5-1 ASSWGQTSTDTQY
TRBV4-3 ASSPRGSGGAGDTQY
TRBV9 ASSPGTGATYLEQY
TRBV6-1 ASSEAPWGGNTEAF
TRBV7-9 ACQSGWLTGELF
TRBV7-2 ASSLDRGRGETQY
TRBV27 ASSHGGEQTQY
TRBV27 ASVPGTSGGIRDTQY
TRBV7-3 ASSLVGQGDTQY
TRBV30 AWSANDRAATEAF
TRBV28 ASSGVSTDTQY
TRBV4-1 ASSQDPGPTDTQY
TRBV28 ASSIRGLSYNSPLH
TRBV5-4 ASSVGGFKSYEQY
TRBV5-1 ASSLAGQGSYEQF
TRBV19 ASSMTGGAWY
TRBV28 ASSLGGSGANVLT
TRBV5-4 ASSLASETQY
TRBV20-1 SASDRGNYNEQF
TRBV28 ASSNAGHAFEAF
TRBV7-6 ASSLGSGLGANVLT
TRBV7-9 ASSSKTGLTYEQY
TRBV30 AWSSGGGMNTEAF
TRBV4-1 ASSQGRLMNTEAF
TRBV5-4 ASSLGWGADSPLH
TRBV24-1 ATSDSGPNYGVQPQH
TRBV11-2 ASSLGLAGGLEQF
TRBV4-2 ASSQDSRVRNIQY
TRBV9 ASSPRTGVNSPLH
TRBV30 AWSTGTGTFQEKLF
TRBV6-2/TRBV6-3 ASSRGVTEAF